This entry describes one T cell receptor (beta chain). The germline V gene has CDR1 MNHNY and CDR2 SVGAGI (reference sequence). This CDR3 contains 15 residues. V shed 2 bases, J shed 3 bases, and the junction held 3 bases outside the gene matches. The sample is drawn from a study of cytotoxic CD8 clonotypes in ibrutinib-treated CLL. The protocol was immunoSEQ multiplex PCR, while the TCRdb copy is restricted to in-frame clones and leaves out a portion. The data contain about 160,000 clones, about four fifths of them singletons. This TCR derives from a human donor with chronic lymphocytic leukemia. This specimen consisted of PBMCs, obtained after 24 months of ibrutinib treatment. The chain has TRBV6-6 and TRBJ1-2; TRBD1 aligns across 10 bases. The DNA for the CDR3 is TGTGCCAGCAGTTACGACGGGACAGGGGACTATGGCTACACCTTC. Translated, it gives CASSYDGTGDYGYTF.